A selection of T cell receptor beta chains follows, all from one sample in a study of beta chain features in type 1 diabetes. Clones were sequenced by immunoSEQ multiplex PCR, and TCRdb holds only the in-frame ones, with some missing. This sample carries 300,000 to 350,000 clones, roughly 8% of them seen once, and the ten largest clones take less than 0.45%. Specimen: central memory CD4+ T cells from blood. The receptors stem from a woman in her late teens or twenties in good health. Both conserved end residues are part of each CDR3. The D gene is left open where the match is weak. Where a row states a size, it is once, few, many or the class of an expanded clone; other rows omit it.

TRBV5-1	TRBJ2-2	NA	few	CASSEGSTGELFF	TGCGCCAGCAGCGAAGGAAGCACCGGGGAGCTGTTTTTT
TRBV7-9	TRBJ2-3	NA	NA	CASRQVLSSGTDTQYF	TGTGCCAGCAGACAAGTCCTCAGCTCGGGCACAGATACGCAGTATTTT
TRBV4-3	TRBJ2-2	TRBD1	few	CASSQDPGQATGELFF	TGCGCCAGCAGCCAAGATCCCGGACAGGCTACCGGGGAGCTGTTTTTT
TRBV6-5	TRBJ2-7	TRBD1	few	CASSHLDRGDEQYF	TGTGCCAGCAGTCACCTAGACAGGGGCGACGAGCAGTACTTC
TRBV6-4	TRBJ2-2	NA	few	CASSTTSTGELFF	TGTGCCAGCAGTACTACTAGCACCGGGGAGCTGTTTTTT
TRBV11-3	TRBJ2-5	NA	few	CASSLAGGNMKTQYF	TGTGCCAGCAGCTTAGCAGGCGGAAATATGAAGACCCAGTACTTC
TRBV7-6	TRBJ2-5	TRBD2	few	CASSLGGAGGQETQYF	TGTGCCAGCAGCTTAGGAGGGGCGGGGGGTCAAGAGACCCAGTACTTC
TRBV18	TRBJ2-2	NA	NA	CASSSSGELFF	TGTGCCAGCTCTTCTTCAGGGGAGCTGTTTTTT
TRBV7-6	TRBJ1-5	TRBD1	NA	CASSGGQGNGQPQHF	TGTGCCAGCAGCGGGGGACAGGGGAATGGTCAGCCCCAGCATTTT
TRBV5-4	TRBJ1-1	NA	many	CASSLAMSSGAFF	TGTGCCAGCAGCTTGGCCATGTCCTCTGGAGCTTTCTTT
TRBV5-6	TRBJ2-3	NA	many	CASSYVTGRQYF	TGTGCCAGCAGCTACGTCACAGGGAGGCAGTATTTT
TRBV2	TRBJ2-5	NA	many	CASSEAEQETQYF	TGTGCCAGCAGTGAAGCAGAGCAAGAGACCCAGTACTTC
TRBV27	TRBJ2-5	TRBD2	few	CASAGGGLALQETQYF	TGTGCCAGCGCGGGGGGGGGACTAGCTCTCCAAGAGACCCAGTACTTC
TRBV15	TRBJ1-1	NA	NA	CATSRPAMNTEAFF	TGTGCCACCAGCAGACCGGCCATGAACACTGAAGCTTTCTTT
TRBV2	TRBJ2-1	TRBD2	few	CASSKRLAGKTYNEQFF	TGTGCCAGCAGTAAACGACTAGCGGGAAAAACCTACAATGAGCAGTTCTTC
TRBV29-1	TRBJ1-2	TRBD1	few	CSVAGTDQYGYTF	TGCAGCGTTGCTGGGACAGACCAGTATGGCTACACCTTC
TRBV28	TRBJ2-2	TRBD2	NA	CASRTGGLSFGELFF	TGTGCCAGCAGAACGGGAGGGCTTTCCTTCGGGGAGCTGTTTTTT
TRBV7-6	TRBJ2-7	NA	NA	CASSSQEGGYEQYF	TGTGCCAGCAGCTCACAAGAAGGGGGTTACGAGCAGTACTTC
TRBV9	TRBJ2-2	NA	NA	CASSVLETGELFF	TGTGCCAGCAGCGTCTTGGAAACCGGGGAGCTGTTTTTT
TRBV7-6	TRBJ2-3	NA	few	CASSPRGNTQYF	TGTGCCAGCAGCCCCCGGGGTAATACGCAGTATTTT
TRBV4-2	TRBJ2-7	TRBD1	NA	CASSPGTVDYEQYF	TGTGCCAGCAGCCCGGGGACAGTGGACTACGAGCAGTACTTC
TRBV6-5	TRBJ1-3	NA	few	CASSYRTGSGNTIYF	TGTGCCAGCAGTTACCGGACGGGCTCTGGAAACACCATATATTTT
TRBV2	TRBJ2-3	NA	NA	CASSVQIAASTDTQYF	TGTGCCAGCAGTGTCCAGATAGCGGCTAGCACAGATACGCAGTATTTT
TRBV28	TRBJ1-5	TRBD1	NA	CASSQSGGHILYQPQHF	TGTGCCAGCAGTCAATCAGGGGGTCATATCCTTTATCAGCCCCAGCATTTT
TRBV29-1	TRBJ2-2	NA	many	CSSLKADTGELFF	TGCAGCAGTCTCAAGGCGGACACCGGGGAGCTGTTTTTT
TRBV7-3	TRBJ2-6	NA	NA	CASSLMSPVSPSSGANVLTF	TGTGCCAGCAGCTTAATGTCCCCAGTATCACCTTCGTCTGGGGCCAACGTCCTGACTTTC
TRBV2	TRBJ2-5	NA	many	CASSENGTPGETQYF	TGTGCCAGCAGTGAGAACGGGACCCCCGGGGAGACCCAGTACTTC
TRBV4-1	TRBJ2-3	NA	many	CASSQVSSTDTQYF	TGCGCCAGCAGCCAAGTATCCAGCACAGATACGCAGTATTTT
TRBV5-6	TRBJ2-6	NA	few	CASNPVPGAGANVLTF	TGTGCCAGCAATCCCGTGCCGGGGGCTGGGGCCAACGTCCTGACTTTC
TRBV6-5	TRBJ1-4	NA	NA	CATPGPASGKLFF	TGTGCCACCCCTGGGCCCGCAAGCGGAAAACTGTTTTTT
TRBV7-3	TRBJ2-1	NA	NA	CASSLSASRENEQFF	TGTGCCAGCAGCTTATCGGCTAGTCGCGAGAATGAGCAGTTCTTC
TRBV15	TRBJ1-4	NA	many	CAARTEPSEKLFF	TGTGCCGCAAGGACCGAACCGAGTGAAAAACTGTTTTTT
TRBV9	TRBJ2-6	NA	few	CASSVTSSGANVLTF	TGTGCCAGCAGTGTAACAAGCTCTGGGGCCAACGTCCTGACTTTC
TRBV11-2	TRBJ2-1	NA	NA	CASSLATRGVEQFF	TGTGCCAGCAGCTTAGCCACTCGGGGCGTTGAGCAGTTCTTC
TRBV25-1	TRBJ1-2	TRBD1	few	CASRAQGGGYTF	TGTGCCAGCAGAGCACAGGGGGGAGGCTACACCTTC
TRBV27	TRBJ2-7	TRBD1	NA	CASSTMTGYEQYF	TGTGCCAGCAGTACTATGACAGGGTACGAGCAGTACTTC
TRBV19	TRBJ1-1	TRBD1	few	CASPTVQDTGGFGAFF	TGTGCCAGTCCCACGGTTCAGGATACAGGGGGATTTGGAGCTTTCTTT
TRBV7-8	TRBJ2-6	NA	many	CASNQNTGNGANVLTF	TGTGCCAGCAACCAAAACACAGGGAATGGGGCCAACGTCCTGACTTTC
TRBV5-5	TRBJ2-1	NA	few	CASSLGQSEQFF	TGTGCCAGCAGCTTGGGGCAGAGTGAGCAGTTCTTC
TRBV20-1	TRBJ2-3	NA	many	CSALRIDTQYF	TGCAGTGCTCTTAGAATAGATACGCAGTATTTT
TRBV6-1	TRBJ2-5	NA	few	CASSKSETQYF	TGTGCCAGCAGTAAAAGCGAGACCCAGTACTTC
TRBV13	TRBJ2-7	TRBD2	few	CASSLSRLAGEIYEQYF	TGTGCCAGCAGCTTATCCCGACTAGCGGGAGAAATCTACGAGCAGTACTTC
TRBV7-7	TRBJ2-5	NA	NA	CASSPGGTQETQYF	TGTGCTAGCAGCCCTGGAGGAACACAAGAGACCCAGTACTTC
TRBV7-9	TRBJ1-1	NA	NA	CASSPFVGDTEAFF	TGTGCCAGCAGCCCGTTTGTGGGCGACACTGAAGCTTTCTTT
TRBV28	TRBJ1-4	NA	NA	CASNDRDTNEKLFF	TGTGCCAGCAATGATAGGGACACTAATGAAAAACTGTTTTTT
TRBV19	TRBJ2-5	NA	many	CASSMDYAETQYF	TGTGCCAGTAGTATGGACTACGCCGAGACCCAGTACTTC
TRBV29-1	TRBJ2-3	NA	few	CSVGGYAQGTDTQYF	TGCAGCGTTGGGGGGTACGCGCAGGGCACAGATACGCAGTATTTT
TRBV4-3	TRBJ2-3	NA	many	CASSQDTLATDTQYF	TGCGCCAGCAGCCAAGATACGCTAGCCACAGATACGCAGTATTTT
TRBV23-1	TRBJ2-1	TRBD2	NA	CASSQSPRTSGREDEQFF	TGCGCCAGCAGTCAATCCCCGAGGACTAGCGGGAGGGAGGATGAGCAGTTCTTC